This paragraph reports one TCR beta chain. This sample was taken from a study of control samples from healthy donors and cancer patients. The data were produced by immunoSEQ multiplex PCR, yet TCRdb's version contains in-frame clones alone and is incomplete. Here the sample spans more than 50,000 clones, approximately 91% being singletons. The germline gives CDR1 MDHEN, CDR2 SYDVKM. There are 15 residues in the CDR3. Unmatched junction bases numbered 6, after V lost 5 bases and J lost 2 bases. V gene TRBV28 combines with J gene TRBJ1-2; 9 nucleotides match TRBD1. The receptor was derived from a man aged 50-60 years in good health. The sample taken for sequencing was blood. The CDR3 sequence: CASSPGGTGNYGYTF. The CDR3 DNA is TGTGCCAGCAGTCCTGGGGGGACAGGGAACTATGGCTACACCTTC.